This entry lists 10 T cell receptor beta chains sequenced from one sample in a study of blood T cell repertoires in COVID-19. The repertoire was sequenced with immunoSEQ multiplex PCR; TCRdb's copy has only in-frame clones and lacks some. The top ten clones hold roughly 4.6% of a sample with about 100,000 clones, around 88% of them seen once. Sequencing was performed on peripheral blood. These receptors originate from a human donor in a cohort sampled during active COVID-19.

This clone was counted a few times. The chain links TRBV30 to TRBJ2-7; D is unclear. This CDR3 is built from 13 residues. The ends were cut back, 6 bases at V and 0 bases at J, with 12 bases in the middle. Germline-derived CDR1 and CDR2 are GTSNPN and SVGIG (reference sequence). The DNA of the CDR3 is TGTGCCTGCCGTAACACTAACTCCTACGAGCAGTACTTC. Translating gives CACRNTNSYEQYF.

V gene TRBV7-2 combines with J gene TRBJ2-1, with 8 bases matching TRBD2. The ends lost 4 bases at V and 4 bases at J; junction bases unmatched: 6. Germline V gene data show CDR1 as SGHTA and CDR2 as FQGNSA. The CDR3 covers 15 residues. The CDR3 reads CASSSSGGPYNEQFF. As DNA, the CDR3 is TGTGCCAGCAGCTCCTCGGGAGGGCCGTACAATGAGCAGTTCTTC.

The V and J genes are TRBV3-1 (or the pseudogene TRBV3-2) and TRBJ1-5; D possibly corresponds to TRBD1 (5 bases). The germline gives CDR1 LGHDT, CDR2 YNNKEL (reference sequence). This CDR3 is 14 amino acids long. V was trimmed by 3 bases and J by 4 bases, leaving 10 bases between them. CDR3 DNA: TGTGCCAGCAGCCAGGGACTCACAAATCAGCCCCAGCATTTT. Translation: CASSQGLTNQPQHF.

The rearrangement uses TRBV7-8 and TRBJ2-3, with D possibly TRBD2 on 6 matching bases. V lost 3 bases and J 2 bases, leaving 12 bases between the germline ends. The CDR3 is 15 residues long. The germline CDR1 and CDR2 sequences are SGHVS and FQNEAQ. CDR3 residues: CASSFLGGATDTQYF. In nucleotides, the CDR3 is TGTGCCAGCAGCTTTCTGGGGGGAGCCACAGATACGCAGTATTTT. Full variable domain (rest looked up from reference TRBV7-8 and TRBJ2-3): GAGVSQSPRYKVAKRGQDVALRCDPISGHVSLFWYQQALGQGPEFLTYFQNEAQLDKSGLPSDRFFAERPEGSVSTLKIQRTQQEDSAVYLCASSFLGGATDTQYFGPGTRLTVL.

This sequence joins TRBV5-1 and TRBJ2-6; D may be TRBD2 (6 bases). V was pared by 0 bases and J by 0 bases, with 10 bases between. This CDR3 has 17 amino acids. CDR1 and CDR2 from the germline V gene are SGHRS and YFSETQ. The CDR3 protein is CASSLDGRGSGANVLTF. For the CDR3, the DNA is TGCGCCAGCAGCTTGGATGGGCGGGGCTCTGGGGCCAACGTCCTGACTTTC. Variable domain in full (rest from reference TRBV5-1 and TRBJ2-6): KAGVTQTPRYLIKTRGQQVTLSCSPISGHRSVSWYQQTPGQGLQFLFEYFSETQRNKGNFPGRFSGRQFSNSRSEMNVSTLELGDSALYLCASSLDGRGSGANVLTFGAGSRLTVL.

The sample holds one count of this clone. The V call is TRBV15, the J call TRBJ2-5; 10 bases fit TRBD2. The CDR3 length is 14 residues. Germline assignment: CDR1 LNHNV and CDR2 YYDKDF (reference sequence). The V gene end was trimmed by 5 bases and the J gene end by 5 bases; junction bases not matched to a gene: 5. The DNA of the CDR3 is TGTGCCACCAGCTTAGCGGGAGGATCGGAGACCCAGTACTTC. Encoded protein: CATSLAGGSETQYF. The full variable domain, completed using reference TRBV15 and TRBJ2-5, is DAMVIQNPRYQVTQFGKPVTLSCSQTLNHNVMYWYQQKSSQAPKLLFHYYDKDFNNEADTPDNFQSRRPNTSFCFLDIRSPGLGDTAMYLCATSLAGGSETQYFGPGTRLLVL.

V usage is TRBV6-1 and J usage is TRBJ2-3; D possibly corresponds to TRBD1 (5 bases). V lost 2 bases to trimming and J lost 5 bases, with 11 bases between them. There are 14 residues in the CDR3. Germline V gene data show CDR1 as MNHNS and CDR2 as SASEGT. The CDR3 sequence is CASSEMTDLDTQYF. The DNA for the CDR3 is TGTGCCAGCAGTGAAATGACAGATCTAGATACGCAGTATTTT.

The chain joins TRBV3-1 (or the pseudogene TRBV3-2) to TRBJ2-7, with 7 bases fitting TRBD2. The germline V gene has CDR1 LGHDT and CDR2 YNNKEL (reference sequence). The trim removed 0 bases at V and 4 bases at J, leaving 9 bases unmatched. The CDR3 length is 16 residues. The CDR3, as DNA: TGTGCCAGCAGCCAAGATGGGGGGAGGGCCATTTACGAGCAGTACTTC. This translates into CASSQDGGRAIYEQYF.

The chain links TRBV12-3 or TRBV12-4 to TRBJ2-7, with a weak D call TRBD1 (6 bases). The V end lost 7 bases, the J end lost 3 bases, and 10 bases lay between the germline ends. The length of the CDR3 is 12 residues. The CDR3 sequence: CASTRGGYEQYF. For the CDR3, the DNA is TGTGCCAGCACACGAGGGGGCTACGAGCAGTACTTC.

The CDR3 loop reads CASSLIVLAGGFNEQFF. As DNA, the CDR3 is TGTGCCAGCAGTTTAATTGTGCTAGCGGGAGGTTTCAATGAGCAGTTCTTC. The chain recombines TRBV28 with TRBJ2-1; 11 bases align to TRBD2. CDR1 and CDR2 from the germline V gene are MDHEN and SYDVKM. This CDR3 is built from 17 residues. V lost 2 bases, J lost 6 bases, and 9 bases stayed unmatched.